Sequencing of this T cell receptor (beta chain) was carried out in a study of PD-1 blockade in classical Hodgkin lymphoma. Sequenced by immunoSEQ multiplex PCR; TCRdb stores in-frame clones only, minus some. The sample has several thousand clones, 80% to 90% seen once; the top ten hold about a third. Broader study findings: Reports indicated that newly diagnosed patients had lower baseline TCR diversity than healthy donors did. Baseline diversity was lower in partial responders and progressors than complete responders.

This clone is medium-sized (0.01 to 0.1%) within its sample. The antigen remains unidentified. This CDR3 contains 15 residues. Germline CDR1 reads GTSNPN; CDR2 reads SVGIG (reference sequence). V was pared by 1 base and J by 3 bases, with 13 bases between. Every patient had relapsed following autologous stem cell transplantation, and cohorts differed in brentuximab vedotin exposure. When best responses were assessed, they were complete response, partial response or progressive disease. V and J are TRBV30 and TRBJ2-4; D is perhaps TRBD2 (5 bases). The source of this sequence is a human donor with classical Hodgkin lymphoma. The sequences come from peripheral blood mononuclear cells (PBMCs), collected at baseline. The CDR3 bases are TGTGCCTGGAGTGGAACGCGGGCCAACAAAAACATTCAGTACTTC. It translates to CAWSGTRANKNIQYF.